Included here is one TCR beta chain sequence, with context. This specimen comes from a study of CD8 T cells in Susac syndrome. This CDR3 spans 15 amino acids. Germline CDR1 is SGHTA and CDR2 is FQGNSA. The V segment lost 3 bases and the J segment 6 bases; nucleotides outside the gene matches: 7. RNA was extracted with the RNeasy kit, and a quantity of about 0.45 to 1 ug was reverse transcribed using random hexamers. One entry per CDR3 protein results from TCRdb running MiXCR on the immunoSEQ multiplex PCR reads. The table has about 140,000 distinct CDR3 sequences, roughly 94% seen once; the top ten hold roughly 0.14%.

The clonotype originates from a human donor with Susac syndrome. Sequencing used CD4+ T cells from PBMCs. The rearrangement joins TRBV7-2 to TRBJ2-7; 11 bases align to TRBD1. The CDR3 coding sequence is TGTGCCAGCAGCTTTTCCCGGACAGGGGGCTCCGAGCAGTACTTC. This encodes CASSFSRTGGSEQYF.